Here is one T cell receptor beta chain with its context. What it binds is unknown. The authors reverse transcribed all of the isolated RNA, so sequencing captured expressed TCRB transcripts. Naive, central memory and regulatory T cell samples came to a mean of around 3.5 million reads. The protocol was immunoSEQ multiplex PCR, while the TCRdb copy is restricted to in-frame clones and leaves out a portion. Among a few hundred thousand clones listed, 16% were seen once. The germline CDR1 and CDR2 sequences are SQVTM and ANQGSEA. The CDR3 is made up of 15 amino acids. V trimming: 6 bases; J trimming: 6 bases; junction bases outside the gene matches: 17. The sample is drawn from a study of beta chain features in type 1 diabetes. Regarding the study as a whole: Significant though moderate, a shortening of TCRB CDR3s appeared in all four CD4+ subsets of Type 1 diabetes patients.

Each of the sorted populations had a purity greater than 95%. The chain carries TRBV29-1 and TRBJ2-7; 7 bases fit TRBD2. The sequence was obtained from a young man with type 1 diabetes. Sequenced: naive CD4+ T cells from blood. The CDR3 spells CSVRWTRERATEQYF. The DNA of the CDR3 is TGCAGCGTCCGCTGGACGCGGGAGCGAGCTACCGAGCAGTACTTC.